The 28 T cell receptor beta chains presented below share a single source sample, sequenced in a study of shared clonotypes between healthy human individuals. The method was immunoSEQ multiplex PCR; TCRdb's version includes in-frame clones alone and lacks a portion of them. Of 1,500,000 or so clones listed, over 95% are singletons. Sequencing was carried out using naive CD4+ T cells sorted from blood. Subset reported: CD45RA+ positively selected. All receptors come from a man in his thirties or forties in good health.

The chain recombines TRBV6-6 with TRBJ2-3, with 7 nucleotides matching TRBD2. The CDR3 contains 13 residues. V lost 6 bases to trimming and J lost 3 bases; unmatched junction nucleotides: 3. Germline CDR1 MNHNY, CDR2 SVGAGI (reference sequence). CDR3 in amino acids: CASRGGTTDTQYF. CDR3 nucleotides: TGTGCCAGCAGGGGGGGGACGACAGATACGCAGTATTTT.

The chain has TRBV6-4 and TRBJ2-1; no clear D gene. Germline assignment: CDR1 MRHNA and CDR2 SNTAGT. The V end lost 2 bases, the J end lost 2 bases, and 4 bases lay between the germline ends. CDR3 size: 13 residues. CDR3 in DNA: TGTGCCAGCAGTGACGAGCCCTACAATGAGCAGTTCTTC. Amino acid sequence: CASSDEPYNEQFF.

The chain is built from TRBV4-3 and TRBJ2-1; D ambiguous. CDR3 length: 15 residues. Trimming stripped 0 bases from V and 5 bases from J, with 11 bases between. Germline-derived CDR1 and CDR2 are LGHNA and YSLEER. Here the CDR3 reads CASSQEARGHNEQFF. DNA for the CDR3: TGCGCCAGCAGCCAAGAGGCCCGCGGTCACAATGAGCAGTTCTTC.

V and J are TRBV7-9 and TRBJ1-2; D gene ambiguous. Trimming stripped 2 bases from V and 4 bases from J, with 17 bases between. Germline values: CDR1 SEHNR, CDR2 FQNEAQ (reference sequence). The CDR3 contains 16 residues. The CDR3 sequence is CASSLTQPTGGYGYTF. The CDR3, as DNA: TGTGCCAGCAGCTTAACACAGCCGACTGGTGGCTATGGCTACACCTTC. The whole variable domain, remainder taken from reference TRBV7-9 and TRBJ1-2, is DTGVSQNPRHKITKRGQNVTFRCDPISEHNRLYWYRQTLGQGPEFLTYFQNEAQLEKSRLLSDRFSAERPKGSFSTLEIQRTEQGDSAMYLCASSLTQPTGGYGYTFGSGTRLTVV.

This chain links TRBV27 with TRBJ2-7; D might be TRBD1 (5 bases). This CDR3 has 13 amino acids. V shed 6 bases and J shed 1 base, with 10 bases lying between them. Per germline, CDR1 MNHEY and CDR2 SMNVEV (reference sequence). CDR3 sequence: CASRQGNSYEQYF. The CDR3 DNA sequence: TGTGCCAGCAGGCAGGGCAATTCCTACGAGCAGTACTTC.

The rearrangement joins TRBV5-6 to TRBJ2-1; 9 bases line up with TRBD2. Per germline, CDR1 SGHDT and CDR2 YYEEEE. CDR3 length: 16 amino acids. Trimming took 2 bases from V and 6 from J; bases not matched to a gene: 9. The CDR3 sequence: CASSFAAGGIINEQFF. The CDR3, as DNA: TGTGCCAGCAGCTTCGCGGCGGGAGGGATCATCAATGAGCAGTTCTTC.

The rearrangement uses TRBV7-2 and TRBJ2-7; D unresolved. The CDR3 sequence is 12 residues long. Germline-derived CDR1 and CDR2 are SGHTA and FQGNSA. Between the trimmed V and J ends, which lost 0 bases and 12 bases, there was a span of 12 bases. CDR3 loop: CASSLAQGRRYF. CDR3 bases: TGTGCCAGCAGCTTAGCCCAAGGGCGGAGGTACTTC.

To note about this clone: The sample carries other DNA sequences with the same CDR3. V is TRBV19 and J is TRBJ2-7, with a tentative D call TRBD1 (6 bases). Germline CDR1 is LNHDA and CDR2 is SQIVND (reference sequence). Trimming took off 6 bases at V and 4 bases at J, with 10 bases between the two ends. The CDR3 has 12 residues. The CDR3 DNA is TGTGCCAGTAGCAGGGGTAGTTACGAGCAGTACTTC. As protein: CASSRGSYEQYF.

V usage is TRBV5-1 and J usage is TRBJ2-2; a weak D match, TRBD2 (5 bases). This CDR3 region has 13 residues. The germline V gene encodes CDR1 SGHRS and CDR2 YFSETQ. The V end lost 3 bases, the J end lost 8 bases, and 11 bases lay between the germline ends. In DNA form, the CDR3 reads TGCGCCAGCAGCTCCGAGGGCCCGGGGGAGCTGTTTTTT. This encodes CASSSEGPGELFF.

The chain links TRBV28 to TRBJ2-7, with 12 bases aligning to TRBD1. The CDR3 is made up of 14 amino acids. Germline V gene lookup returns CDR1 MDHEN and CDR2 SYDVKM. J was trimmed by 13 bases and V by 7 bases; bases with no gene match: 14. This chain's CDR3 is CASIPSRDRGRVYF. The CDR3 bases are TGTGCCAGCATCCCATCCCGGGACAGGGGGCGGGTTTACTTC.

The genes are TRBV15 and TRBJ2-2; perhaps D is TRBD1 or TRBD2 (6 bases each). Per germline, CDR1 LNHNV and CDR2 YYDKDF (reference sequence). Trimming pared 0 bases from V and 4 bases from J, leaving 9 bases between. The CDR3 is 15 amino acids. The CDR3 region is CATSRDEGGTGELFF. DNA for the CDR3: TGTGCCACCAGCAGAGACGAGGGGGGCACCGGGGAGCTGTTTTTT.

Only one count was recorded for this clone. The J gene is TRBJ2-7, the V gene TRBV6-1; D is unresolved. The CDR3 contains 12 residues. Germline V gives CDR1 MNHNS, CDR2 SASEGT. With 7 bases removed from V and 6 bases from J, the gap between germline ends came to 13 bases. DNA for the CDR3: TGTGCCAGCACTCAGACTGGGCTCGAGCAGTACTTC. Translating gives CASTQTGLEQYF.

The chain has TRBV18 and TRBJ2-6; weak D call: TRBD1 (6 bases). The CDR3 length is 20 residues. Trimming pared 1 base from V and 0 bases from J, leaving 19 bases between. CDR1 and CDR2 (germline): KGHSH, LQKENI. CDR3 bases: TGTGCCAGCTCACCACGCCCCCTTGGTGGCAGGGGCTCTGGGGCCAACGTCCTGACTTTC. It is translated as CASSPRPLGGRGSGANVLTF.

This chain connects TRBV6-1 to TRBJ1-1, with 7 nucleotides matching TRBD1. The CDR3 loop spans 15 amino acids. Germline CDR1 and CDR2: MNHNS and SASEGT. Trimming removed 2 bases from V and 7 bases from J; junction bases left unmatched: 10. This CDR3 reads CASSEFLRRDSEAFF. CDR3 coding DNA: TGTGCCAGCAGTGAATTCCTTCGCCGGGACAGTGAAGCTTTCTTT.

This clone was seen a single time. This rearrangement joins TRBV19 to TRBJ1-5, with 7 bases that match TRBD1. This CDR3 has 15 amino acids. Trimming cost V 7 bases and J 7 bases; bases outside gene matches: 13. Germline V gives CDR1 LNHDA, CDR2 SQIVND (reference sequence). This CDR3 is CASTQYGQVVQPQHF. CDR3 DNA: TGTGCCAGTACCCAATATGGACAGGTCGTACAGCCCCAGCATTTT.

This sequence joins TRBV2 and TRBJ1-1; 9 bases agree with TRBD1. Germline V gives CDR1 SNHLY, CDR2 FYNNEI. CDR3 length: 12 amino acids. V shed 6 bases, J shed 7 bases, and the junction held 3 bases outside the gene matches. CDR3 residues: CASRLDRGEAFF. In DNA, the CDR3 is TGTGCCAGCAGATTGGACAGGGGTGAAGCTTTCTTT.

The chain has TRBV5-6 and TRBJ2-2, with no clear D. V was shortened by 1 base and J by 7 bases, with 8 bases between the two germline ends. The germline V gene has CDR1 SGHDT and CDR2 YYEEEE. The CDR3 has 13 amino acids. CDR3 bases: TGTGCCAGCAGCTTGTGGGCTCACGGGGAGCTGTTTTTT. It is translated as CASSLWAHGELFF.

The gene calls are TRBV5-4 and TRBJ1-1; 10 positions agree with TRBD1. Losses at the gene ends were 0 bases for V and 4 bases for J; bases not matched to a gene: 6. This CDR3 has 16 amino acids. Germline V gene data show CDR1 as SGHNT and CDR2 as YYREEE (reference sequence). The CDR3 protein is CASSLGGRDRGTEAFF. DNA of the CDR3: TGTGCCAGCAGCTTGGGGGGGAGGGACAGGGGCACTGAAGCTTTCTTT.

The V gene is TRBV28, the J gene TRBJ1-1; no definite D call. This CDR3 spans 13 amino acids. The germline CDR1 and CDR2 sequences are MDHEN and SYDVKM. V gave up 3 bases and J gave up 9 bases, with 14 bases separating them. The CDR3: CASSFGQVSKAFF. The CDR3, as DNA: TGTGCCAGCAGTTTCGGTCAGGTGTCAAAAGCTTTCTTT.

In this sample, this clone turned up once. The chain joins TRBV7-9 to TRBJ1-1; D ambiguous. The germline V gene has CDR1 SEHNR and CDR2 FQNEAQ (reference sequence). The CDR3 has 15 amino acids. The V gene lost 7 bases and the J gene lost 8 bases, with 23 bases spanning the gap. The CDR3 DNA is TGTGCCAGCAACAACCCCAATTTCGAGAGGAGGGAAGCTTTCTTT. This gives the protein CASNNPNFERREAFF.

The CDR3, as DNA: TGTGCCAGCAGTTCCAATCCGGCTGAGCAGTTCTTC. This translates into CASSSNPAEQFF. This sequence joins TRBV6-5 and TRBJ2-1, with D hard to call. Trimming stripped 4 bases from V and 9 bases from J, with 10 bases between. The length of the CDR3 is 12 residues. CDR1 is MNHEY, CDR2 SVGAGI, per germline.

This sequence joins TRBV28 and TRBJ1-5; no clear D. The CDR3 runs 16 residues. The germline CDR1 and CDR2 sequences are MDHEN and SYDVKM. The ends were cut back, 5 bases at V and 4 bases at J, with 18 bases in the middle. The CDR3 coding sequence is TGTGCCAGCAGTCCCCTGGGAGAAGTGACGAATCAGCCCCAGCATTTT. It encodes CASSPLGEVTNQPQHF.

Concerning this clone itself: Other DNA sequences in the sample encode the same CDR3. V usage is TRBV10-3 and J usage is TRBJ2-7, with TRBD2 matching 11 bases. Trimming cost V 4 bases and J 0 bases; bases outside gene matches: 2. CDR3 length: 15 amino acids. In germline, CDR1 is ENHRY, CDR2 SYGVKD. The CDR3 here is CAISGGTSGSYEQYF. The CDR3 DNA is TGTGCCATCAGTGGAGGGACTAGCGGCTCCTACGAGCAGTACTTC.

This clone was seen a single time. The CDR3 loop reads CASSVVPERNTEAFF. CDR3 bases: TGTGCCAGCAGCGTAGTCCCGGAAAGAAACACTGAAGCTTTCTTT. The rearrangement uses TRBV9 and TRBJ1-1; D gene ambiguous. CDR1 and CDR2 from the germline V gene are SGDLS and YYNGEE. The CDR3 is 15 residues long. Trimming pared 0 bases from V and 2 bases from J, leaving 11 bases between.

This sequence joins TRBV18 and TRBJ2-2; 14 bases agree with TRBD2. The CDR3 consists of 17 residues. The germline gives CDR1 KGHSH, CDR2 LQKENI. The V gene end was trimmed by 4 bases and the J gene end by 0 bases; junction bases not matched to a gene: 1. CDR3 protein: CASSRLAGGPNTGELFF. The CDR3 bases are TGTGCCAGCTCACGACTAGCGGGAGGGCCGAACACCGGGGAGCTGTTTTTT.

For this clone: Germline and junction disagree at one end, which may indicate a read error. The rearrangement joins TRBV5-8 to TRBJ2-3; maybe TRBD2 (6 bases). The CDR3 is 12 amino acids. Per the germline V gene, CDR1 is SGHTS and CDR2 is YDEGEE. In DNA, the CDR3 is TGTGCCAGCAGCCCCTCGACTAGGGTGGATACTTTT. Its protein is CASSPSTRVDTF.

This chain uses TRBV30 with TRBJ2-3, with no clear D. V dropped 0 bases and J dropped 2 bases, with 9 bases sitting between them. This CDR3 spans 14 amino acids. Germline CDR1 is GTSNPN and CDR2 is SVGIG (reference sequence). CDR3 sequence reads: CAWSVGVPTDTQYF. CDR3 sequence (DNA): TGTGCCTGGAGTGTAGGCGTTCCCACAGATACGCAGTATTTT.

The chain joins TRBV29-1 to TRBJ2-5; the match to TRBD2 covers 8 bases. The J segment lost 3 bases and the V segment lost 3 bases, leaving 6 bases of the junction unmatched. The CDR3 sequence is 14 residues long. In germline, CDR1 is SQVTM, CDR2 ANQGSEA. DNA for the CDR3: TGCAGCGTTGATACTAGCGGAGTTAAAGAGACCCAGTACTTC. Its translation: CSVDTSGVKETQYF.